The 3 T cell receptor beta chains below come from one sample, sequenced in a study of blood T cell repertoires in COVID-19 (dated by TCRdb to about 2020). The library was prepared using the immunoSEQ multiplex PCR assay. What TCRdb holds here is the immuneACCESS table cut down to in-frame rearrangements. Part of the clones is not present; checked against another copy, under half of the missing clones reflect an unresolved V gene, and the others are unexplained. This sample gives 230,000 or so clones in total; over 70% of them show up just once. The leading ten clones occupy about 9% of the sample. The specimen was peripheral blood. The receptors stem from a man aged 35-49 years with active or convalescent COVID-19.

The chain uses TRBV14 and TRBJ1-1; no clear D gene. V was shortened by 4 bases and J by 1 base, with 7 bases between the two germline ends. CDR1 and CDR2 from the germline V gene are SGHDN and FVKESK. The CDR3 length is 13 residues. The CDR3 loop is CASSPTWNTEAFF. CDR3 bases: TGTGCCAGCAGCCCAACTTGGAACACTGAAGCTTTCTTT.

V and J are TRBV4-3 and TRBJ1-1, with a possible D match to TRBD1 (5 bases). Germline CDR1 LGHNA, CDR2 YSLEER. The CDR3 runs 15 residues. Trimming removed 1 base from V and 0 bases from J, with 9 bases in between. CDR3 protein: CASSQGQNMNTEAFF. CDR3 coding DNA: TGCGCCAGCAGCCAAGGACAGAACATGAACACTGAAGCTTTCTTT.

The chain combines TRBV14 with TRBJ1-4; no definite D call. Germline V lookup: CDR1 SGHDN, CDR2 FVKESK. Trimming stripped 1 base from V and 8 bases from J, with 17 bases between. This CDR3 contains 16 residues. The CDR3 is CASSQGGSRMGEKLFF. Written as DNA, the CDR3 is TGTGCCAGCAGCCAAGGAGGGTCCCGGATGGGGGAAAAACTGTTTTTT. Variable domain in full (rest from reference TRBV14 and TRBJ1-4): EAGVTQFPSHSVIEKGQTVTLRCDPISGHDNLYWYRRVMGKEIKFLLHFVKESKQDESGMPNNRFLAERTGGTYSTLKVQPAELEDSGVYFCASSQGGSRMGEKLFFGSGTQLSVL.